The 14 T cell receptor beta chains in this list originate from one sample, sequenced in a study of regulatory T cells in long-lasting Graves disease. To make TCR beta libraries, researchers used iRepertoire HTBI primers and Arm-PCR of CDR3 regions. TCRdb independently ran MiXCR on the multiplex PCR reads; one entry per CDR3 protein. The sample has 360,000 or so distinct CDR3 sequences, roughly 16% seen once; the top ten hold around 21%. Noted time point: newly diagnosed GD, antithyroid drugs for less than 3 months. RNA isolated from PBMCs was used to make the TCR library. These records were also assigned to another study, of T cells in Graves' hyperthyroidism and ophthalmopathy.

This specimen was peripheral blood mononuclear cells (PBMCs), taken at new diagnosis, from a patient treated with antithyroid drugs. The origin of the receptors is a woman aged 18-29 years with Graves disease.

This clonotype was counted only a few times. The chain carries TRBV5-4 and TRBJ2-3, with D possibly matching TRBD2 (7 bases). Germline-derived CDR1 and CDR2 are SGHNT and YYREEE (reference sequence). This CDR3 region has 15 residues. V was pared by 0 bases and J by 6 bases, with 14 bases between. The CDR3 reads CASSLDPRGGDTQYF. The DNA for the CDR3 is TGTGCCAGCAGCTTGGACCCTAGGGGGGGGGATACGCAGTATTTT.

This clonotype was seen ten or more times. J is TRBJ1-2 and V is TRBV5-1; TRBD1 might be the D (6 bases). Germline CDR1 reads SGHRS; CDR2 reads YFSETQ. V dropped 4 bases and J dropped 4 bases, with 14 bases sitting between them. The CDR3 is 14 amino acids. In DNA form, the CDR3 reads TGCGCCAGCAGCCCTGCGACAGGTCTCTATGGCTACACCTTC. Its protein is CASSPATGLYGYTF.

This clonotype was seen repeatedly, ten times or more. The chain carries TRBV12-3 or TRBV12-4 and TRBJ2-3; TRBD2 is a possible D gene (6 bases). With 7 bases removed from V and 3 bases from J, the gap between germline ends came to 20 bases. The CDR3 has 16 amino acids. The CDR3: CASTWGERTRTDTQYF. The CDR3 DNA is TGTGCCAGCACATGGGGGGAACGTACACGGACAGATACGCAGTATTTT.

The sample holds many counts of this clonotype. For the CDR3, the DNA is TGTGCCAGCTCACCCTCCCAGGGGTTCGAGCAGTACTTC. Residues: CASSPSQGFEQYF. V is TRBV18 and J is TRBJ2-7, with D perhaps matching TRBD1 (6 bases). This CDR3 is built from 13 residues. The V gene's germline CDR1 is KGHSH and CDR2 LQKENI. V was cut by 3 bases and J by 6 bases, with 12 bases left in between.

The V gene is TRBV29-1, the J gene TRBJ1-1; the D is unclear. In germline, CDR1 is SQVTM, CDR2 ANQGSEA. This CDR3 is 16 amino acids long. V lost 7 bases to trimming and J lost 0 bases, with 21 bases between them. This CDR3 is CSAGLGHGYMNTEAFF. The DNA of the CDR3 is TGCAGCGCTGGTCTTGGTCACGGATACATGAACACTGAAGCTTTCTTT.

This clonotype came up many times. The rearrangement uses TRBV30 and TRBJ1-6; no reliable D call. This CDR3 is built from 13 residues. CDR1 is GTSNPN, CDR2 SVGIG, per germline (reference sequence). Trimming shortened V by 4 bases and J by 4 bases, and 8 bases separated the two germline ends. The CDR3 DNA reads TGTGCCTGGAAGGCAGGTTATAATTCACCCCTCCACTTT. Its translation is CAWKAGYNSPLHF.

This clonotype was recorded many times. The J gene is TRBJ2-7, the V gene TRBV20-1, with D perhaps given as TRBD1 or TRBD2 (5 bases each). The V gene lost 6 bases and the J gene lost 0 bases, with 15 bases spanning the gap. Per germline, CDR1 DFQATT and CDR2 SNEGSKA (reference sequence). This CDR3 is built from 14 residues. CDR3 DNA sequence: TGCAGTGCAAAGGGGCTAGGGAGCTCCTACGAGCAGTACTTC. This sequence encodes CSAKGLGSSYEQYF.

The chain employs TRBV6-1 and TRBJ2-2, with D perhaps matching TRBD2 (7 bases). V was shortened by 7 bases and J by 7 bases, with 13 bases between the two germline ends. The CDR3 has 13 amino acids. Germline V gene data show CDR1 as MNHNS and CDR2 as SASEGT. The CDR3 nucleotides are TGTGCCAGCAAGGGGGGGCCTATCGGGGAGCTGTTTTTT. It is translated as CASKGGPIGELFF.

This clonotype occurred many times. The V call is TRBV28, the J call TRBJ2-7; 9 nucleotides agree with TRBD1. After removal of 7 bases from V and 6 bases from J, the junction contained 7 bases not matched to a gene. The CDR3 spans 13 residues. The V gene's germline CDR1 is MDHEN and CDR2 SYDVKM. CDR3 region: CASTNRGLIEQYF. DNA for the CDR3: TGTGCCAGCACCAACAGGGGGCTTATCGAGCAGTACTTC.

This chain connects TRBV19 to TRBJ2-1; TRBD1 matches 10 bases. V lost 3 bases to trimming and J lost 6 bases; unmatched junction nucleotides: 14. The CDR3 spans 18 residues. Germline CDR1 LNHDA, CDR2 SQIVND (reference sequence). The CDR3 sequence is CASSILAVGTGVSNEQFF. The CDR3 nucleotides read TGTGCCAGTAGTATTTTGGCGGTCGGGACAGGGGTCTCCAATGAGCAGTTCTTC.

This clonotype was seen many times. The V and J genes are TRBV20-1 and TRBJ2-7; unclear D gene. Germline lookup yields CDR1 DFQATT and CDR2 SNEGSKA (reference sequence). Between the trimmed V and J ends, which lost 0 bases and 5 bases, there was a span of 14 bases. The CDR3 totals 14 residues. The CDR3 nucleotides read TGCAGTGCTAGAGAGTATCTGGCCCGGGACGAGCAGTACTTC. This codes for CSAREYLARDEQYF.

There are many counts of this clonotype. V usage is TRBV20-1 and J usage is TRBJ2-3, with D perhaps TRBD1 or TRBD2 (5 bases each). Trimming pared 4 bases from V and 2 bases from J, leaving 22 bases between. CDR3 length equals 17 residues. From germline, CDR1 is DFQATT and CDR2 SNEGSKA (reference sequence). CDR3 in DNA: TGCAGTGCTAACAGAATGGGGGACCGAATGAACACAGATACGCAGTATTTT. Translation gives CSANRMGDRMNTDTQYF.

This clonotype occurred many times. The chain has TRBV28 and TRBJ2-7; the D is unclear. This CDR3 contains 13 residues. Germline V gene sequence: CDR1 MDHEN, CDR2 SYDVKM. V lost 4 bases and J lost 3, with 10 bases in between. The CDR3 reads CASSSERGYEQYF. The CDR3 DNA reads as TGTGCCAGCAGTTCCGAGCGTGGCTACGAGCAGTACTTC.

V and J are TRBV20-1 and TRBJ2-1; TRBD2 agrees at 7 bases. V trimming: 0 bases; J trimming: 6 bases; junction bases outside the gene matches: 8. From germline, CDR1 is DFQATT and CDR2 SNEGSKA (reference sequence). CDR3 size: 15 residues. Written as DNA, the CDR3 is TGCAGTGCTAGAGACTCGAGGGAGGGATTCAATGAGCAGTTCTTC. This sequence encodes CSARDSREGFNEQFF.